This TCR beta chain was documented in a study of blood T cell repertoires in COVID-19. The wider study: The study drew acute and convalescent COVID-19 samples from the United States, Italy and Spain.

This clone showed up just once. How the authors handled the data: The authors estimated nucleated cell counts from reference gene primer amplification. Using immunoSEQ multiplex PCR, the repertoire was profiled, and TCRdb retains in-frame clones only, with some absent. V, J and clone size are taken as reported in that table, and D and trimming were inferred from the DNA itself. The table shows over 350,000 clones, with 85% to 90% occurring only once. Everyone who took part was roughly 18 to 89 years old, and they came from roughly 25 US areas. The V gene lost 1 base and the J gene lost 2 bases, with 17 bases spanning the gap. The length of the CDR3 is 17 residues. Germline CDR1 reads LGHDT; CDR2 reads YNNKEL (reference sequence).

V gene TRBV3-1 (or the pseudogene TRBV3-2) combines with J gene TRBJ1-2, with D uncertain. Sequenced sample: PBMCs or T cells enriched from blood (not recorded which). This clonotype originated in a woman aged 30 to 39 with acute COVID-19. The CDR3 is CASSQVTEDGDNYGYTF. The CDR3 bases are TGTGCCAGCAGCCAAGTCACCGAAGACGGAGACAACTATGGCTACACCTTC.